This T cell receptor beta chain was captured in a study of T-cell reconstitution after alpha-beta-depleted transplantation in children. V was pared by 0 bases and J by 6 bases, with 7 bases between. This CDR3 spans 14 amino acids. Germline CDR1 SGHTS, CDR2 YDEGEE. Broader study findings: It was reported that alpha-beta T cells came from several hundred expanded graft clones (about two months after transplant). Several patients had high TCRbeta diversity at day 60; it came from surviving recipient T cells and thymic progenitors. Newly generated T cells supplied most T-cell counts and diversity one year post-transplant.

A TCRbeta library incorporating unique molecular identifiers was prepared. TCRdb redid the calling of the PCR reads with MiXCR, one entry per CDR3 protein. The top ten hold 0.79% of the sample, which has approximately 630,000 distinct CDR3 sequences, 13% seen once. This clonotype was seen a few times. Its antigen is not identified. Specimen: PBMCs, collected before TCRalphabeta/CD19-depleted stem cell transplant. This sequence originates from a girl aged 2-10 years with congenital amegakaryocytic thrombocytopenia, due to receive a stem cell transplant. The rearrangement links TRBV5-8 to TRBJ1-6; D might be TRBD1 (6 bases). The CDR3 DNA follows: TGTGCCAGCAGCTTGGCGGACAGTAATTCACCCCTCCACTTT. It yields the protein CASSLADSNSPLHF.